The present T cell receptor (beta chain) was sequenced within a study of blood T cell repertoires in COVID-19. Overall study: Sample material is recorded as cDNA or gDNA derived from T cells, B-cell-depleted T cells, or PBMCs.

Germline V lookup: CDR1 SNHLY, CDR2 FYNNEI. V gave up 3 bases and J gave up 8 bases, with 13 bases separating them. The CDR3 is 13 residues long. The data were produced by immunoSEQ multiplex PCR, yet TCRdb's version contains in-frame clones alone and is incomplete. Among a few hundred thousand clones listed, over 75% were seen once. This sequence joins TRBV2 and TRBJ1-2; weak D call: TRBD1 (6 bases). Sequenced: PBMCs or T cells enriched from blood (not recorded which). The sequence was obtained from a woman aged 25 to 39 who had recovered from COVID-19. CDR3 nucleotide sequence: TGTGCCAGCAGTGATGGCAGGGGAAAAGGCTACACCTTC. It codes for CASSDGRGKGYTF.